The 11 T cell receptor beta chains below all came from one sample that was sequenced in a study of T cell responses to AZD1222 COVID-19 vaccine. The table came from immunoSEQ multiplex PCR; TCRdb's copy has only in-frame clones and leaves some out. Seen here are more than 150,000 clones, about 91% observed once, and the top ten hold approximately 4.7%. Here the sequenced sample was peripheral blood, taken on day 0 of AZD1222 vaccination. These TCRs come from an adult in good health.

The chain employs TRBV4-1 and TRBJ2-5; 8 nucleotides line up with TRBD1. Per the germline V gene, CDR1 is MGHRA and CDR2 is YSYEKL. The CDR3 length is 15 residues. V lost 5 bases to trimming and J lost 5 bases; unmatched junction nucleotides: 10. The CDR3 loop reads CASSKVSGGLETQYF. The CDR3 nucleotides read TGCGCCAGCAGCAAGGTCTCAGGGGGCTTGGAGACCCAGTACTTC.

The CDR3 DNA reads TGCGCCAGCAGTCTCGGACACCCGAAAGACGAGCAGTACTTC. The encoded protein is CASSLGHPKDEQYF. This chain connects TRBV10-1 to TRBJ2-7; perhaps TRBD1 as D (5 bases). This CDR3 comprises 14 residues. Trimming stripped 5 bases from V and 5 bases from J, with 16 bases between. The germline gives CDR1 WNHNN, CDR2 SYGVQD (reference sequence).

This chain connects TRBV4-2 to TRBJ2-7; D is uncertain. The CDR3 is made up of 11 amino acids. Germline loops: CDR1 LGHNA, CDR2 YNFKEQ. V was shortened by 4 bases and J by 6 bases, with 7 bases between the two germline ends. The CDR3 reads CASSLESEQYF. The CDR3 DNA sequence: TGTGCCAGCAGCCTAGAGTCCGAGCAGTACTTC.

DNA for the CDR3: TGTGCCAGCAGCGTAGGAGCGGGAGGGCTCTACGAGCAGTACTTC. It specifies CASSVGAGGLYEQYF. The gene calls are TRBV9 and TRBJ2-7; 10 nucleotides line up with TRBD2. This CDR3 comprises 15 residues. Unmatched junction bases numbered 3, after V lost 0 bases and J lost 3 bases. Germline lookup yields CDR1 SGDLS and CDR2 YYNGEE.

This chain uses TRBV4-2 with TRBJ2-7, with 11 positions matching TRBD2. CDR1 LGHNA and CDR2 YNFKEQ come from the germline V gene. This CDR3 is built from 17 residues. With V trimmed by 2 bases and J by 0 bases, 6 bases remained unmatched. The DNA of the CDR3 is TGTGCCAGCAGCCAACTTCGACTAGCGGGGAACTCCTACGAGCAGTACTTC. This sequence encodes CASSQLRLAGNSYEQYF.

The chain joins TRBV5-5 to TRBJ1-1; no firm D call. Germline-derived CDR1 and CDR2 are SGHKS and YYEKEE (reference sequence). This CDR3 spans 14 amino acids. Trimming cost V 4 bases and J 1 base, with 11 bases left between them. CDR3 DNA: TGTGCCAGCAGCACTTCTAGGCGGAACACTGAAGCTTTCTTT. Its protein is CASSTSRRNTEAFF.

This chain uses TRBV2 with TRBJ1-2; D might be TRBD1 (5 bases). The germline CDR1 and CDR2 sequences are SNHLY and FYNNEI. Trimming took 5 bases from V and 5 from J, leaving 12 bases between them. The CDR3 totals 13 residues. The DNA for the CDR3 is TGTGCCAGCAGTCTTTGGGGGGGATATGGCTACACCTTC. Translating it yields CASSLWGGYGYTF.

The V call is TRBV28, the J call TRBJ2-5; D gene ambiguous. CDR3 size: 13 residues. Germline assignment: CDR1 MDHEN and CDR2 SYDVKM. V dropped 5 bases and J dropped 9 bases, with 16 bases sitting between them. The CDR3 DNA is TGTGCCAGCAGTCCGACTCCCACACGGTCCCAGTACTTC. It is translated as CASSPTPTRSQYF. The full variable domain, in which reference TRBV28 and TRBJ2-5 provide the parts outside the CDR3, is DVKVTQSSRYLVKRTGEKVFLECVQDMDHENMFWYRQDPGLGLRLIYFSYDVKMKEKGDIPEGYSVSREKKERFSLILESASTNQTSMYLCASSPTPTRSQYFGPGTRLLVL.

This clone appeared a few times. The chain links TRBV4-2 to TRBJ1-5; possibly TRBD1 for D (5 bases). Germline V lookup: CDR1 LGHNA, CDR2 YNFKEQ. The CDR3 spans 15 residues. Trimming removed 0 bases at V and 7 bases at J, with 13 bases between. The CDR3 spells CASSQDWSWGQPQHF. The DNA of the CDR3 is TGTGCCAGCAGCCAAGATTGGAGTTGGGGGCAGCCCCAGCATTTT.

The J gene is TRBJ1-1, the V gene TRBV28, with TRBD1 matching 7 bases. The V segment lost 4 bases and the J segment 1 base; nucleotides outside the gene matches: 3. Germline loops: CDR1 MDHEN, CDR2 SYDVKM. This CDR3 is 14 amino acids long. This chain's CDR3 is CASSSQGGNTEAFF. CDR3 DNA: TGTGCCAGCAGTTCCCAGGGGGGGAACACTGAAGCTTTCTTT.

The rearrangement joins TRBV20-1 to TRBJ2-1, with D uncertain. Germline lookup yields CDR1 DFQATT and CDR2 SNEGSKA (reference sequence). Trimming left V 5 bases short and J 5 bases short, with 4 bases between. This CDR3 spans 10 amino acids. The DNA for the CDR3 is TGCAGTGCTGGGCACAATGAGCAGTTCTTC. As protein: CSAGHNEQFF.